Listed here is a single T cell receptor beta chain. The data were obtained in a study of glioma-infiltrating T cells. Using RNA template, CDR3s of TCR alpha and beta were amplified with iRepertoire arm-PCR. MiXCR, run by TCRdb on the multiplex PCR reads, gives a single entry per CDR3 protein. The sample includes under 130,000 distinct CDR3 sequences, about 30% of them seen just once. V was clipped by 6 bases and J by 4 bases, with 15 bases between them. The CDR3 extends over 14 amino acids. The clonotype comes from a human donor with low-grade glioma or glioblastoma, undergoing nonglioma brain surgery, or in good health (not recorded which). Sequencing used glioma tissue, nonneoplastic brain tissue, or PBMCs (not recorded which). The chain carries TRBV12-3 or TRBV12-4 and TRBJ1-2; D is unclear. CDR3 nucleotide sequence: TGTGCCAGCAGCCAACCTGGTCTCCCCTATGGCTACACCTTC. This codes for CASSQPGLPYGYTF.